The 30 T cell receptor beta chains below come from one sample, sequenced in a study of blood T cell repertoires in COVID-19 (dated by TCRdb to about 2020). Libraries came from the immunoSEQ multiplex PCR assay. TCRdb retrieved this table from immuneACCESS and kept in-frame rearrangements only. Not all clones are present; in checked studies, unresolved V genes account for under half, and no reason is known for the remainder. The sample yields about 330,000 clones; over 70% were counted once. The top ten clones comprise 1.2% of the sample. The sample was peripheral blood. These receptors originate from a woman between 50 and 59 years old with acute or convalescent COVID-19.

V usage is TRBV12-3 or TRBV12-4 and J usage is TRBJ2-3; the D is unclear. V was trimmed by 3 bases and J by 2 bases, leaving 6 bases between them. This CDR3 contains 13 residues. Here the CDR3 reads CASSFGSTDTQYF. The CDR3 DNA follows: TGTGCCAGCAGTTTCGGGTCCACAGATACGCAGTATTTT.

V gene TRBV19 combines with J gene TRBJ1-2; D perhaps matches TRBD1 (5 bases). The germline CDR1 and CDR2 sequences are LNHDA and SQIVND (reference sequence). Deletions cut 5 bases from V and 1 base from J, with 20 bases between. CDR3 length: 17 amino acids. In DNA, the CDR3 is TGTGCCAGTAGTCCGATAGACAGCGACCAGCTTAACTATGGCTACACCTTC. It translates to CASSPIDSDQLNYGYTF.

The chain links TRBV27 to TRBJ2-7; 7 bases are shared with TRBD1. V lost 5 bases to trimming and J lost 4 bases; unmatched junction nucleotides: 8. Germline V lookup: CDR1 MNHEY, CDR2 SMNVEV (reference sequence). The CDR3 runs to 14 residues. For the CDR3, the DNA is TGTGCCAGCAGTCTTCACCGGGACAGTTACGAGCAGTACTTC. Amino acids: CASSLHRDSYEQYF.

V usage is TRBV5-6 and J usage is TRBJ2-1, with D possibly matching TRBD2 (6 bases). Germline-derived CDR1 and CDR2 are SGHDT and YYEEEE. The CDR3 contains 14 residues. The V and J ends lost 3 bases and 9 bases respectively, with 16 bases between them. The CDR3 DNA is TGTGCCAGCAGCTCGGGACTGGCTGCGGTTGAGCAGTTCTTC. Translating it yields CASSSGLAAVEQFF.

The genes are TRBV7-2 and TRBJ2-5; the D is unclear. The CDR3 spans 15 residues. From germline, CDR1 is SGHTA and CDR2 FQGNSA. Trimming removed 5 bases from V and 1 base from J, with 14 bases in between. The CDR3 region is CASSNFQQTQETQYF. CDR3 DNA: TGTGCCAGCAGCAATTTCCAACAGACCCAAGAGACCCAGTACTTC. Full variable domain (outside the CDR3, taken from reference TRBV7-2 and TRBJ2-5): GAGVSQSPSNKVTEKGKDVELRCDPISGHTALYWYRQSLGQGLEFLIYFQGNSAPDKSGLPSDRFSAERTGGSVSTLTIQRTQQEDSAVYLCASSNFQQTQETQYFGPGTRLLVL.

This clone was found once. The chain uses TRBV6-5 and TRBJ1-1; D uncertain. The CDR3 length is 15 residues. Germline CDR1 MNHEY, CDR2 SVGAGI. Trimming left V 7 bases short and J 11 bases short, with 26 bases between. The CDR3 loop is CASTDRGNLIPGAFF. CDR3 DNA: TGTGCCAGCACCGATCGAGGGAACCTCATTCCCGGGGCTTTCTTT.

The chain recombines TRBV28 with TRBJ2-3, with TRBD2 as a possible D gene (6 bases). The V gene's germline CDR1 is MDHEN and CDR2 SYDVKM. The CDR3 length is 15 residues. The V end was cut by 5 bases, the J end by 4 bases, with 16 bases between. The CDR3, as DNA: TGTGCCAGCAGTCCCCCCGGGCCGGGGGCAGATACGCAGTATTTT. Residues: CASSPPGPGADTQYF.

The chain links TRBV12-3 or TRBV12-4 to TRBJ1-6; D is perhaps TRBD1 (6 bases). The CDR3 length is 13 residues. V dropped 6 bases and J dropped 10 bases, with 13 bases sitting between them. The CDR3 here is CASRVGGVSPLHF. As DNA, the CDR3 is TGTGCCAGCAGGGTAGGGGGGGTCTCACCCCTCCACTTT.

This clone was picked up one time. The chain uses TRBV7-2 and TRBJ1-1; D might be TRBD1 (6 bases). Trimming pared 7 bases from V and 4 bases from J, leaving 13 bases between. Looked up from germline, CDR1 is SGHTA and CDR2 is FQGNSA. The CDR3 loop spans 13 amino acids. Here the CDR3 DNA reads TGTGCCAGCACCGAACTAGGGGGCACTGAAGCTTTCTTT. It yields the protein CASTELGGTEAFF.

This clone was recorded only once. The V and J genes are TRBV19 and TRBJ2-1; 10 bases match TRBD2. The J segment lost 4 bases and the V segment lost 5 bases, leaving 5 bases of the junction unmatched. Per germline, CDR1 LNHDA and CDR2 SQIVND (reference sequence). The CDR3 totals 15 residues. The CDR3 region has the DNA TGTGCCAGTAGTTGGAGCGGGAGGGGGTACAATGAGCAGTTCTTC. This translates into CASSWSGRGYNEQFF. The full variable domain, rest sourced from reference TRBV19 and TRBJ2-1, is DGGITQSPKYLFRKEGQNVTLSCEQNLNHDAMYWYRQDPGQGLRLIYYSQIVNDFQKGDIAEGYSVSREKKESFPLTVTSAQKNPTAFYLCASSWSGRGYNEQFFGPGTRLTVL.

V gene TRBV30 combines with J gene TRBJ2-7, with D possibly TRBD2 on 6 matching bases. Germline-derived CDR1 and CDR2 are GTSNPN and SVGIG (reference sequence). The CDR3 sequence is 13 residues long. Between the trimmed V and J ends, which lost 0 bases and 3 bases, there was a span of 9 bases. The CDR3 bases are TGTGCCTGGAGTGTACGGGGGTTCTACGAGCAGTACGTC. This translates into CAWSVRGFYEQYV.

The chain links TRBV5-4 to TRBJ2-7, with 10 bases aligning to TRBD1. The CDR3 loop spans 13 amino acids. V was clipped by 4 bases and J by 7 bases; unmatched bases: 5. CDR1 and CDR2 from the germline V gene are SGHNT and YYREEE (reference sequence). In nucleotides, the CDR3 is TGTGCCAGCAGCACCGACAGGGGGCGGGAGCAGTACTTC. It is translated as CASSTDRGREQYF.

J is TRBJ2-3 and V is TRBV7-2; D gene ambiguous. The CDR3 totals 14 residues. CDR1 is SGHTA and CDR2 is FQGNSA in the germline V gene. Between the trimmed V and J ends, which lost 1 base and 0 bases, there was a span of 5 bases. The CDR3 protein is CASSLEQSTDTQYF. The CDR3 region has the DNA TGTGCCAGCAGCTTAGAACAGAGCACAGATACGCAGTATTTT.

The chain uses TRBV10-3 and TRBJ2-1; possibly TRBD2 for D (5 bases). V lost 3 bases, J lost 5 bases, and 11 bases lay in between. The germline CDR1 and CDR2 sequences are ENHRY and SYGVKD. The CDR3 spans 14 residues. The CDR3 sequence is CAISESGDNNEQFF. In DNA form, the CDR3 reads TGTGCCATCAGTGAAAGCGGAGATAACAATGAGCAGTTCTTC.

This clone has a single count. J is TRBJ1-2 and V is TRBV7-2; D remains unclear. Germline CDR1 SGHTA, CDR2 FQGNSA. V shed 1 base and J shed 0 bases, with 9 bases lying between them. The CDR3 sequence is 15 residues long. CDR3 protein: CASSLGSGANYGYTF. DNA for the CDR3: TGTGCCAGCAGCTTAGGTTCCGGGGCTAACTATGGCTACACCTTC.

The chain employs TRBV29-1 and TRBJ1-1, with 7 bases identical to TRBD1. Trimming at V came to 7 bases and at J to 5 bases, leaving 16 bases not matched to a gene. The length of the CDR3 is 15 residues. The V gene's germline CDR1 is SQVTM and CDR2 ANQGSEA. The CDR3 loop is CSAKPGTAFGTEAFF. The DNA for the CDR3 is TGCAGCGCAAAACCCGGGACAGCCTTTGGGACTGAAGCTTTCTTT.

The CDR3 protein is CATSESGTQETQYF. In DNA form, the CDR3 reads TGTGCCACCAGTGAGTCCGGGACTCAAGAGACCCAGTACTTC. The chain carries TRBV24-1 and TRBJ2-5; TRBD2 is a possible D gene (6 bases). The germline V gene has CDR1 KGHDR and CDR2 SFDVKD. V was shortened by 4 bases and J by 2 bases, with 10 bases between the two germline ends. This CDR3 is built from 14 residues.

The chain joins TRBV7-3 to TRBJ2-1; D possibly corresponds to TRBD2 (5 bases). Looked up from germline, CDR1 is SGHTA and CDR2 is FQGTGA. The ends were cut back, 0 bases at V and 3 bases at J, with 6 bases in the middle. This CDR3 comprises 14 residues. The CDR3 bases are TGTGCCAGCAGCTTAACCGGGAACTACAATGAGCAGTTCTTC. This translates into CASSLTGNYNEQFF.

This clone was observed a few times. The chain recombines TRBV28 with TRBJ2-7, with D possibly TRBD1 on 6 matching bases. Per the germline V gene, CDR1 is MDHEN and CDR2 is SYDVKM. The CDR3 loop spans 14 amino acids. Trimming took 4 bases from V and 0 from J, leaving 10 bases between them. CDR3 amino acids: CASSSMTGSYEQYV. CDR3 DNA sequence: TGTGCCAGCAGTTCGATGACAGGCTCCTACGAGCAGTACGTC.

CDR3 sequence (DNA): TGTGCCAGCAGGGGGACCCGACAGGGGAACTATGGCTACACCTTC. Translated: CASRGTRQGNYGYTF. V is TRBV2 and J is TRBJ1-2; 8 nucleotides agree with TRBD1. The germline V gene has CDR1 SNHLY and CDR2 FYNNEI. V shed 6 bases, J shed 2 bases, and the junction held 8 bases outside the gene matches. The CDR3 contains 15 residues.

This chain connects TRBV6-1 to TRBJ1-2; possibly TRBD1 for D (6 bases). This CDR3 region has 13 residues. Germline CDR1 and CDR2: MNHNS and SASEGT. The V end was cut by 2 bases, the J end by 5 bases, with 9 bases between. The CDR3 bases are TGTGCCAGCAGTGAAAAAGGGGGATATGGCTACACCTTC. This sequence encodes CASSEKGGYGYTF.

V and J are TRBV5-8 and TRBJ1-5; D uncertain. CDR3 length equals 15 residues. Germline CDR1 is SGHTS and CDR2 is YDEGEE. Trimming cost V 1 base and J 2 bases, with 10 bases left between them. CDR3 DNA: TGTGCCAGCAGCTTGAGAGTTATGGGCAATCAGCCCCAGCATTTT. The encoded protein is CASSLRVMGNQPQHF.

The chain is built from TRBV28 and TRBJ1-2, with D unresolved. The CDR3 spans 11 residues. V was cut by 3 bases and J by 6 bases, with 5 bases left in between. Per the germline V gene, CDR1 is MDHEN and CDR2 is SYDVKM. CDR3 bases: TGTGCCAGCAGTTTGAGTAATGGCTACACCTTC. Its translation is CASSLSNGYTF.

This clone was detected only a few times. In DNA, the CDR3 is TGCAGCGTTACAACAGGGTTGGGTCAGCCCCAGCATTTT. Protein product: CSVTTGLGQPQHF. V usage is TRBV29-1 and J usage is TRBJ1-5; TRBD1 might be the D (6 bases). CDR3 length: 13 amino acids. V was trimmed by 5 bases and J by 6 bases, leaving 14 bases between them. Germline V CDR1 and CDR2: SQVTM, ANQGSEA.

This clone occurred a few times. This chain links TRBV27 with TRBJ1-2; 9 bases are shared with TRBD1. The CDR3 is made up of 15 amino acids. In germline, CDR1 is MNHEY, CDR2 SMNVEV (reference sequence). The trim removed 3 bases at V and 4 bases at J, leaving 6 bases unmatched. This CDR3 reads CASSFGTGLFYGYTF. Here the CDR3 DNA reads TGTGCCAGCAGTTTTGGGACAGGGCTCTTCTATGGCTACACCTTC.

V gene TRBV2 combines with J gene TRBJ2-5, with 10 bases aligning to TRBD2. The CDR3 contains 14 residues. The V segment lost 8 bases and the J segment 5 bases; nucleotides outside the gene matches: 8. Per the germline V gene, CDR1 is SNHLY and CDR2 is FYNNEI. This CDR3 reads CASFSGGAAETQYF. The CDR3 DNA reads TGTGCCAGCTTCAGCGGGGGGGCCGCGGAGACCCAGTACTTC.

Worth noting for this clone: In the same sample, other DNA sequences code for this CDR3. The chain links TRBV5-1 to TRBJ1-1, with D possibly TRBD1 on 5 matching bases. Germline V gives CDR1 SGHRS, CDR2 YFSETQ. V was shortened by 4 bases and J by 2 bases, with 12 bases between the two germline ends. This CDR3 region has 14 residues. The CDR3 DNA sequence: TGCGCCAGCAGCCTGCGGGGGGGTAACACTGAAGCTTTCTTT. Amino acids: CASSLRGGNTEAFF.

V is TRBV30 and J is TRBJ1-1; 8 bases map to TRBD1. In germline, CDR1 is GTSNPN, CDR2 SVGIG (reference sequence). V shed 3 bases, J shed 6 bases, and the junction held 3 bases outside the gene matches. CDR3 size: 12 residues. The CDR3 loop is CAWRAGGPEAFF. The DNA for the CDR3 is TGTGCCTGGAGGGCAGGGGGCCCTGAAGCTTTCTTT. Using reference TRBV30 and TRBJ1-1 for the parts outside the CDR3, the full variable domain is SQTIHQWPATLVQPVGSPLSLECTVEGTSNPNLYWYRQAAGRGLQLLFYSVGIGQISSEVPQNLSASRPQDRQFILSSKKLLLSDSGFYLCAWRAGGPEAFFGQGTRLTVV.

J is TRBJ2-1 and V is TRBV10-3; 7 nucleotides line up with TRBD2. The V gene end was trimmed by 6 bases and the J gene end by 2 bases; junction bases not matched to a gene: 4. The CDR3 spans 14 residues. Germline-derived CDR1 and CDR2 are ENHRY and SYGVKD. CDR3 nucleotide sequence: TGTGCCATCAGCGGGGAGGGTACCTACAATGAGCAGTTCTTC. Its protein product is CAISGEGTYNEQFF.

The V call is TRBV4-2, the J call TRBJ2-3; 8 bases are shared with TRBD2. The V gene end was trimmed by 0 bases and the J gene end by 4 bases; junction bases not matched to a gene: 9. The V gene's germline CDR1 is LGHNA and CDR2 YNFKEQ. CDR3 length: 17 residues. The CDR3 reads CASSQDPPSGGADTQYF. In DNA, the CDR3 is TGTGCCAGCAGCCAAGACCCCCCCAGCGGGGGCGCAGATACGCAGTATTTT.